Presented here are 11 T cell receptor beta chains from one specimen sequenced in a study of human T cells and chemical hapten exposure. Time point: healthy volunteer bleed at 6 weeks. The study extracted total RNA from unfractionated whole blood. From the RACE reads, TCRdb called clonotypes with MiXCR, one entry per CDR3 protein. The data show some 65,000 distinct CDR3 sequences, 6% to 7% seen once. The source material was whole blood. Receptor source: a female donor in good health. Some clones in this sample may be carry-over from other donors' samples.

The chain links TRBV7-9 to TRBJ1-4, with D unresolved. The germline V gene encodes CDR1 SEHNR and CDR2 FQNEAQ (reference sequence). V gave up 0 bases and J gave up 5 bases, with 4 bases separating them. CDR3 size: 13 residues. Here the CDR3 DNA reads TGTGCCAGCAGCTTAGCGGGGAATGAAAAACTGTTTTTT. The encoded protein is CASSLAGNEKLFF.

This clonotype was observed at least ten times. The V call is TRBV30, the J call TRBJ2-1, with D possibly TRBD2 on 5 matching bases. Trimming stripped 2 bases from V and 4 bases from J, with 15 bases between. The length of the CDR3 is 15 residues. The V gene's germline CDR1 is GTSNPN and CDR2 SVGIG (reference sequence). The CDR3: CAWSNRGSWYNEQFF. DNA for the CDR3: TGTGCCTGGAGTAATCGTGGGAGTTGGTACAATGAGCAGTTCTTC. The complete variable domain, with remaining parts taken from reference TRBV30 and TRBJ2-1, reads SQTIHQWPATLVQPVGSPLSLECTVEGTSNPNLYWYRQAAGRGLQLLFYSVGIGQISSEVPQNLSASRPQDRQFILSSKKLLLSDSGFYLCAWSNRGSWYNEQFFGPGTRLTVL.

This clonotype was seen many times. The chain uses TRBV5-1 and TRBJ2-4; D not resolved. Looked up from germline, CDR1 is SGHRS and CDR2 is YFSETQ. This CDR3 is built from 16 residues. V lost 0 bases, J lost 6 bases, and 16 bases lay in between. In DNA, the CDR3 is TGCGCCAGCAGCTTGGATGCCTCCACCGGCGGAAACATTCAGTACTTC. Its translation: CASSLDASTGGNIQYF.

There are many counts of this clonotype. The CDR3 nucleotides read TGTGCCAGCAGTCCCCCCGGGACGAAACGTTATGGCTACACCTTC. This codes for CASSPPGTKRYGYTF. The rearrangement joins TRBV28 to TRBJ1-2, with a weak D call TRBD1 (5 bases). Germline CDR1 MDHEN, CDR2 SYDVKM. This CDR3 is 15 amino acids long. V lost 5 bases and J lost 5, with 18 bases in between.

This chain connects TRBV4-1 to TRBJ2-5; 11 bases agree with TRBD2. This CDR3 spans 16 amino acids. Per germline, CDR1 MGHRA and CDR2 YSYEKL. The trim removed 1 base at V and 2 bases at J, leaving 3 bases unmatched. CDR3 DNA sequence: TGCGCCAGCAGCCAAGTACTAGCGGGAGTTCAAGAGACCCAGTACTTC. Its translation is CASSQVLAGVQETQYF.

The CDR3 protein is CASSASAEYNEQFF. CDR3 nucleotides: TGTGCCAGCAGTGCTTCCGCCGAGTACAATGAGCAGTTCTTC. The rearrangement links TRBV6-4 to TRBJ2-1; D unresolved. Trimming removed 4 bases at V and 4 bases at J, with 11 bases between. Germline loops: CDR1 MRHNA, CDR2 SNTAGT. CDR3 length: 14 amino acids.

There are many counts of this clonotype. The chain uses TRBV11-1 and TRBJ1-5; 7 positions match TRBD1. This CDR3 is 13 amino acids long. The V gene's germline CDR1 is SGHAT and CDR2 FQDESV (reference sequence). The junction had 5 bases not matched to a gene; V was cut back by 5 bases and J by 7 bases. The CDR3 here is CASSTGTAQPQHF. CDR3 nucleotides: TGTGCCAGCAGCACCGGGACAGCACAGCCCCAGCATTTT.

This clonotype came up many times. This chain connects TRBV6-6 to TRBJ2-3; TRBD2 agrees at 8 bases. Trimming removed 5 bases from V and 0 bases from J; junction bases left unmatched: 13. The germline CDR1 and CDR2 sequences are MNHNY and SVGAGI (reference sequence). The CDR3 loop spans 18 amino acids. CDR3 DNA: TGTGCCAGCAGTCACCCAAGGACGGGGGGGAGAAGCACAGATACGCAGTATTTT. It specifies CASSHPRTGGRSTDTQYF.

This clonotype came up many times. The chain employs TRBV7-9 and TRBJ2-1; D uncertain. Trimming stripped 1 base from V and 9 bases from J, with 10 bases between. Per germline, CDR1 SEHNR and CDR2 FQNEAQ (reference sequence). The CDR3 length is 13 residues. The chain's CDR3 is CASSLVGRPEQFF. CDR3 bases: TGTGCCAGCAGCTTAGTGGGCCGTCCTGAGCAGTTCTTC. The variable domain in full, completed from reference TRBV7-9 and TRBJ2-1, reads DTGVSQNPRHKITKRGQNVTFRCDPISEHNRLYWYRQTLGQGPEFLTYFQNEAQLEKSRLLSDRFSAERPKGSFSTLEIQRTEQGDSAMYLCASSLVGRPEQFFGPGTRLTVL.

V usage is TRBV28 and J usage is TRBJ2-7, with 7 bases matching TRBD2. J was trimmed by 2 bases and V by 10 bases; bases with no gene match: 8. Germline loops: CDR1 MDHEN, CDR2 SYDVKM. The CDR3 extends over 13 amino acids. This chain's CDR3 is CATALAGAYEQYF. The DNA of the CDR3 is TGTGCCACCGCACTCGCGGGGGCCTACGAGCAGTACTTC.

This clonotype was counted only a few times. The chain links TRBV20-1 to TRBJ1-1; no definite D call. Germline V gene sequence: CDR1 DFQATT, CDR2 SNEGSKA (reference sequence). Trimming removed 6 bases from V and 4 bases from J, with 15 bases in between. This CDR3 spans 13 amino acids. DNA of the CDR3: TGCAGTGCGCCGGTTGAAGTGGGCACTGAAGCTTTCTTT. The encoded protein is CSAPVEVGTEAFF.